Below are 5 T cell receptor beta chains sequenced from a single sample in a study of T cell changes during pregnancy in multiple sclerosis. TCRdb keeps only in-frame clones here, not all; method: immunoSEQ multiplex PCR. The data contain some 70,000 clones, 75% to 95% of them seen just once; the ten biggest clones take up around 1.6%. Source: peripheral blood, taken in the third trimester of pregnancy. These receptors all come from a female donor with multiple sclerosis, enrolled in a pregnancy study.

For the CDR3, the DNA is TGCGCCAGCAGCCCAACCGGACAGGGGCAGGGCTATGGCTACACCTTC. The encoded protein is CASSPTGQGQGYGYTF. This chain connects TRBV5-1 to TRBJ1-2, with 9 bases fitting TRBD1. The CDR3 has 16 residues. Losses at the gene ends were 4 bases for V and 4 bases for J; bases not matched to a gene: 11. Germline values: CDR1 SGHRS, CDR2 YFSETQ. The variable domain in full, completed from reference TRBV5-1 and TRBJ1-2, reads KAGVTQTPRYLIKTRGQQVTLSCSPISGHRSVSWYQQTPGQGLQFLFEYFSETQRNKGNFPGRFSGRQFSNSRSEMNVSTLELGDSALYLCASSPTGQGQGYGYTFGSGTRLTVV.

The V and J genes are TRBV7-2 and TRBJ2-1, with 8 bases identical to TRBD1. V shed 5 bases, J shed 4 bases, and the junction held 7 bases outside the gene matches. Per germline, CDR1 SGHTA and CDR2 FQGNSA. This CDR3 is 15 amino acids long. The CDR3 sequence: CASSPRTGYYNEQFF. The CDR3 bases are TGTGCCAGCAGCCCCAGGACAGGGTATTACAATGAGCAGTTCTTC.

The chain is built from TRBV7-9 and TRBJ1-1; D perhaps matches TRBD1 (5 bases). Germline values: CDR1 SEHNR, CDR2 FQNEAQ (reference sequence). This CDR3 contains 18 residues. V lost 2 bases to trimming and J lost 1 base, with 20 bases between them. The CDR3 loop is CASSLRSGGASGNTEAFF. The CDR3 region has the DNA TGTGCCAGCAGCTTACGTTCGGGTGGGGCGTCCGGGAACACTGAAGCTTTCTTT.

V and J are TRBV2 and TRBJ2-3; D is uncertain. Deletions cut 6 bases from V and 4 bases from J, with 5 bases between. The CDR3 contains 11 residues. From germline, CDR1 is SNHLY and CDR2 FYNNEI. In DNA, the CDR3 is TGTGCCAGCAGCCTCCCAGATACGCAGTATTTT. Translation gives CASSLPDTQYF.

The chain is built from TRBV6-1 and TRBJ2-3, with a tentative D call TRBD1 (6 bases). CDR1 MNHNS and CDR2 SASEGT come from the germline V gene. The CDR3 contains 14 residues. The V end was cut by 8 bases, the J end by 0 bases, with 12 bases between. The CDR3 DNA follows: TGTGCCAGCTATTCTAGGGGGAGCACAGATACGCAGTATTTT. Protein sequence: CASYSRGSTDTQYF.